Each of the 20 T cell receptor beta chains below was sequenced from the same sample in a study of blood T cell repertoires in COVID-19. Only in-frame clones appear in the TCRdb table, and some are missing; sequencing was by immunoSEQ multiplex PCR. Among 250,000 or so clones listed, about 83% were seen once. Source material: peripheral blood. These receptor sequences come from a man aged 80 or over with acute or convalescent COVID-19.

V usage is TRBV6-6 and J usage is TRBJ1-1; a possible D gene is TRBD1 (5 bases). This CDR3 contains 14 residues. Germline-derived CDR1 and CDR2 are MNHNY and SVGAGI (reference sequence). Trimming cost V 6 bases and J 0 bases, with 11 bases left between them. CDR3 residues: CASSSETVNTEAFF. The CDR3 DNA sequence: TGTGCCAGCAGCAGTGAGACAGTGAACACTGAAGCTTTCTTT.

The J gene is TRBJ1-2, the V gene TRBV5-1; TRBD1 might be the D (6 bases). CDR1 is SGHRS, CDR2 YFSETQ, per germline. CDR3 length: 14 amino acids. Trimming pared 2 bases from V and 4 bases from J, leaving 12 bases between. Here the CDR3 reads CASSLGGSSYGYTF. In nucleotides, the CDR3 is TGCGCCAGCAGCTTAGGGGGATCCAGCTATGGCTACACCTTC.

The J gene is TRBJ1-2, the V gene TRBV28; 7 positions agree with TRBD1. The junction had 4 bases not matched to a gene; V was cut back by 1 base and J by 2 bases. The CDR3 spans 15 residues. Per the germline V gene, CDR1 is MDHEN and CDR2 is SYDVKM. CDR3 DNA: TGTGCCAGCAGTTTATTAGGGGGCGTCAACTATGGCTACACCTTC. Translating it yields CASSLLGGVNYGYTF.

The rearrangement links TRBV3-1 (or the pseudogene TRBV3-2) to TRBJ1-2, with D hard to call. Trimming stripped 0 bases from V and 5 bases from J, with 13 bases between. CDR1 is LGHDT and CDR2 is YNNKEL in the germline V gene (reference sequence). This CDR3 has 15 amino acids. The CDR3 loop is CASSQELAGGYGYTF. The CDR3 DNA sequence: TGTGCCAGCAGCCAAGAACTGGCAGGAGGGTATGGCTACACCTTC.

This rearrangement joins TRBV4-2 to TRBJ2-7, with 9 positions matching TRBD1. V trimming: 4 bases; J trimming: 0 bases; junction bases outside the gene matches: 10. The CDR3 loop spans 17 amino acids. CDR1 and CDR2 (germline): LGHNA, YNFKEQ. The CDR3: CASSLYRPGQGSYEQYF. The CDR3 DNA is TGTGCCAGCAGCCTTTATCGCCCGGGACAGGGCTCCTACGAGCAGTACTTC.

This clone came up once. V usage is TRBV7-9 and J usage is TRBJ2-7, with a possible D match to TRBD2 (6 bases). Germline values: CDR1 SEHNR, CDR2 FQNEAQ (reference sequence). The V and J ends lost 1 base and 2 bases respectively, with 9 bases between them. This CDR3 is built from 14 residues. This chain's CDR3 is CASSLDGGPYEQYF. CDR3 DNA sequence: TGTGCCAGCAGCTTAGACGGGGGACCCTACGAGCAGTACTTC.

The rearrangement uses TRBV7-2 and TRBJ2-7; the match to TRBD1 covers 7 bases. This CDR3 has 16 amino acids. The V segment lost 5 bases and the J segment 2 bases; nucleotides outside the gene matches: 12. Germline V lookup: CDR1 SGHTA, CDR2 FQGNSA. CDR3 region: CASSPGTAPITYEQYF. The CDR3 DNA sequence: TGTGCCAGCAGCCCCGGGACAGCCCCGATCACCTACGAGCAGTACTTC.

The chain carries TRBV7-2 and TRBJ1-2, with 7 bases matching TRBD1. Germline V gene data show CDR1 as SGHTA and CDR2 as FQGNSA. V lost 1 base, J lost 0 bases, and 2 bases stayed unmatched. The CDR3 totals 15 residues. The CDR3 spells CASSLGGQSNYGYTF. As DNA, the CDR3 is TGTGCCAGCAGCTTAGGGGGACAGTCTAACTATGGCTACACCTTC.

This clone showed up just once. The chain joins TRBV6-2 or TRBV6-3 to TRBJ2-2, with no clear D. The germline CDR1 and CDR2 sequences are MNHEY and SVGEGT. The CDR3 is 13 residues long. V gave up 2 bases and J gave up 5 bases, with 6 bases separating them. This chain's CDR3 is CASSYVQTGELFF. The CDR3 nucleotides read TGTGCCAGCAGTTACGTACAAACCGGGGAGCTGTTTTTT.

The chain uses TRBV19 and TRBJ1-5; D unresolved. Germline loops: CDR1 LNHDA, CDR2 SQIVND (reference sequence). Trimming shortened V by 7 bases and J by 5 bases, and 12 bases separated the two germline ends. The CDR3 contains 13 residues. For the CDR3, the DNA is TGTGCCAGTAATGAGACTGTCTATCAGCCCCAGCATTTT. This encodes CASNETVYQPQHF.

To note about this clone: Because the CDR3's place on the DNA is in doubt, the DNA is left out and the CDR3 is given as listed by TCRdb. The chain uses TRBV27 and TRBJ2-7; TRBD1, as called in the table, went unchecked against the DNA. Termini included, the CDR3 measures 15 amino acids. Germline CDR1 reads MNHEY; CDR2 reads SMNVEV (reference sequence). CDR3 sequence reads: CASSFLAGTTYEQYF.

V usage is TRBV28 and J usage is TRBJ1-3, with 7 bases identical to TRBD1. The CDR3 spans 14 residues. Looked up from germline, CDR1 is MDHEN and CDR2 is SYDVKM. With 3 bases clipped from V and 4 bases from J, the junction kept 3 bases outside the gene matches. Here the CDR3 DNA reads TGTGCCAGCAGTTTGGGCAGGGGGGGAAACACCATATATTTT. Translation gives CASSLGRGGNTIYF.

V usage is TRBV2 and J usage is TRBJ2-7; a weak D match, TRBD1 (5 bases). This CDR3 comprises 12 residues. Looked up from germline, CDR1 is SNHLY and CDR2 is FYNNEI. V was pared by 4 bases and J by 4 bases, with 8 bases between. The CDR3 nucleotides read TGTGCCAGCAGTGGACAGAGATACGAGCAGTACTTC. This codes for CASSGQRYEQYF.

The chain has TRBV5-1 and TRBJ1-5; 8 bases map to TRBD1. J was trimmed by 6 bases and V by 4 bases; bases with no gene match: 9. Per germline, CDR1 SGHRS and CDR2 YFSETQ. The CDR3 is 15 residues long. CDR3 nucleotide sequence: TGCGCCAGCAGCCCCGGACAGGGCGGGGGTCAGCCCCAGCATTTT. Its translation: CASSPGQGGGQPQHF. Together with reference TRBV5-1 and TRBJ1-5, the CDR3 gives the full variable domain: KAGVTQTPRYLIKTRGQQVTLSCSPISGHRSVSWYQQTPGQGLQFLFEYFSETQRNKGNFPGRFSGRQFSNSRSEMNVSTLELGDSALYLCASSPGQGGGQPQHFGDGTRLSIL.

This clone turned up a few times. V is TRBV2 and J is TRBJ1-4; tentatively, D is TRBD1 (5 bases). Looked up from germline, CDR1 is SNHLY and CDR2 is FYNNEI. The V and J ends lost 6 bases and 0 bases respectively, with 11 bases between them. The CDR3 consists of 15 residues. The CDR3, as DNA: TGTGCCAGCAGCCCTGACAGAACAACTAATGAAAAACTGTTTTTT. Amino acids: CASSPDRTTNEKLFF.

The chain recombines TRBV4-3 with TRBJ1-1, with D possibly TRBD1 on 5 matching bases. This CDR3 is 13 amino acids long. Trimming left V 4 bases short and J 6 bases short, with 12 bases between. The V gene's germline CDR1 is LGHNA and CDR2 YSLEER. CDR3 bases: TGCGCCAGCAGCCGGGGCGGCGCCTCTGAAGCTTTCTTT. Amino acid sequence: CASSRGGASEAFF.

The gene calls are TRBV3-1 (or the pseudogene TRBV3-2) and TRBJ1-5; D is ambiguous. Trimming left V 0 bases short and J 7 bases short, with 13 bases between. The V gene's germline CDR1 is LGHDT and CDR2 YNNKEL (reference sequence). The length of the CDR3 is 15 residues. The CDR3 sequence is CASSQDLGRQQPQHF. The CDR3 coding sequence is TGTGCCAGCAGCCAAGATCTCGGGAGGCAGCAGCCCCAGCATTTT.

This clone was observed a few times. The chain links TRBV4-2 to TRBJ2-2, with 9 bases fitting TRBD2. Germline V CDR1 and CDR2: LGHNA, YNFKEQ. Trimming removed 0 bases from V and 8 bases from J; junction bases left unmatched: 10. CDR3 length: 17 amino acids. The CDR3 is CASSQDLASGAWGELFF. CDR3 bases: TGTGCCAGCAGCCAAGATCTGGCTAGCGGGGCCTGGGGGGAGCTGTTTTTT.

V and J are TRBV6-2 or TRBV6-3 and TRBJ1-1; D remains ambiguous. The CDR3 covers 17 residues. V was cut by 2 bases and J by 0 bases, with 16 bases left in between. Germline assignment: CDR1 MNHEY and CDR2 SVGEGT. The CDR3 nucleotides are TGTGCCAGCAGTTACGCGCGGCGGGTCGTAGTGAACACTGAAGCTTTCTTT. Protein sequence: CASSYARRVVVNTEAFF.

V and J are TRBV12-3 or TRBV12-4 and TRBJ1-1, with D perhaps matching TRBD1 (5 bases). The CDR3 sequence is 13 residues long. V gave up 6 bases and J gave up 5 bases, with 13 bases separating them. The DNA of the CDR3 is TGTGCCAGCAGCTGGGGGGGTGGGACTGAAGCTTTCTTT. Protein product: CASSWGGGTEAFF.